This T cell receptor beta chain was recovered during a study of T cell repertoires in cytomegalovirus infection. On the study more broadly: CMV infection together with matching HLA type was indicated by public TCR beta signatures. Findings and caveats of the study: HLA-C-restricted CMV clonotypes gave the most frequent clonotype in two of eight donors.

One entry per CDR3 protein, called by TCRdb with MiXCR from the reads. Of about 240,000 distinct CDR3 sequences in the sample, around 6.2% were seen once. As concerns this clonotype: Its antigen is currently unknown.

This CDR3 spans 15 amino acids. Trimming removed 4 bases at V and 5 bases at J, with 12 bases between. Per the germline V gene, CDR1 is LGHNA and CDR2 is YNFKEQ. This chain connects TRBV4-2 to TRBJ1-6, with D tentatively TRBD1 (5 bases). The sequence came from a human donor in good health (CMV status not recorded). Some clones in this sample may be carry-over from other donors' samples. Sequenced material: PBMCs. In nucleotides, the CDR3 is TGTGCCAGCAGCCGGGACCGAGTTAATAATTCACCCCTCCACTTT. As protein: CASSRDRVNNSPLHF.